Listed below are T cell receptor beta chains from one sample, sequenced in a study of T cell repertoires in cytomegalovirus infection. These receptors lack a known antigen. Via MiXCR, TCRdb re-called the reads, giving one row per CDR3 protein. There are nearly 700,000 distinct CDR3 sequences in the sample; around 35% occur only once, and over 15% lies in the top ten. The sequences come from cultured PBMCs, collected from culture after CMV antigen stimulation. Source of these receptors: a human donor in good health (CMV status not recorded). Some clones in this sample may be carry-over from other donors' samples. CDR3s include the opening cysteine and the closing phenylalanine or tryptophan. Each record gives: D gene, J gene, V gene, clone size, CDR3 protein, CDR3 DNA. D genes are given only for firm matches. Not every row has a clone size; where given, it reads once, few, many or a size class.

d_gene: -; j_gene: TRBJ1-5; v_gene: TRBV7-9; abundance: -; CDR3aa: CASSDSSNQPQHF; CDR3nt: TGTGCCAGCAGCGATAGTAGCAATCAGCCCCAGCATTTT
d_gene: -; j_gene: TRBJ2-3; v_gene: TRBV19; abundance: once; CDR3aa: CASSIRRAGTDTQYF; CDR3nt: TGTGCCAGTAGTATAAGGCGGGCAGGCACAGATACGCAGTATTTT
d_gene: -; j_gene: TRBJ1-2; v_gene: TRBV2; abundance: -; CDR3aa: CARHPPGGANYGYTF; CDR3nt: TGTGCCAGACACCCTCCTGGAGGGGCCAACTATGGCTACACCTTC
d_gene: -; j_gene: TRBJ1-4; v_gene: TRBV7-2; abundance: many; CDR3aa: CASSLGGVDEKLFF; CDR3nt: TGTGCCAGCAGCCTGGGGGGGGTAGATGAAAAACTGTTTTTT
d_gene: TRBD2; j_gene: TRBJ2-7; v_gene: TRBV19; abundance: -; CDR3aa: CASSVLAGDRYEQYF; CDR3nt: TGTGCCAGTAGTGTACTAGCGGGGGACCGTTACGAGCAGTACTTC
d_gene: -; j_gene: TRBJ2-5; v_gene: TRBV7-9; abundance: few; CDR3aa: CASTENGLAQETQYF; CDR3nt: TGTGCCAGCACCGAGAATGGGCTAGCCCAAGAGACCCAGTACTTC
d_gene: -; j_gene: TRBJ2-3; v_gene: TRBV12-3/TRBV12-4; abundance: few; CDR3aa: CASSPTSGGRDTQYF; CDR3nt: TGTGCCAGCAGCCCCACGTCGGGGGGCCGTGATACGCAGTATTTT
d_gene: -; j_gene: TRBJ2-3; v_gene: TRBV12-3/TRBV12-4; abundance: few; CDR3aa: CASTLDASDTQYF; CDR3nt: TGTGCCAGCACCCTAGACGCATCAGATACGCAGTATTTT
d_gene: TRBD1; j_gene: TRBJ2-5; v_gene: TRBV7-2; abundance: few; CDR3aa: CASSLEGQDQETQYF; CDR3nt: TGTGCCAGCAGCTTAGAGGGACAGGACCAAGAGACCCAGTACTTC
d_gene: -; j_gene: TRBJ1-1; v_gene: TRBV12-3/TRBV12-4; abundance: -; CDR3aa: CASSLGQTAEAFF; CDR3nt: TGTGCCAGCAGTTTAGGACAGACGGCTGAAGCTTTCTTT
d_gene: TRBD1; j_gene: TRBJ1-6; v_gene: TRBV7-2; abundance: many; CDR3aa: CASRTGTGGSPLHF; CDR3nt: TGTGCCAGCAGAACCGGGACAGGGGGATCACCCCTCCACTTT
d_gene: -; j_gene: TRBJ1-1; v_gene: TRBV2; abundance: -; CDR3aa: CASRRTDMNTEAFF; CDR3nt: TGTGCCAGTCGCAGGACCGATATGAACACTGAAGCTTTCTTT
d_gene: -; j_gene: TRBJ1-1; v_gene: TRBV19; abundance: -; CDR3aa: CASKRLADVEAFF; CDR3nt: TGTGCCAGTAAAAGATTGGCGGATGTAGAAGCTTTCTTT
d_gene: -; j_gene: TRBJ1-5; v_gene: TRBV7-2; abundance: many; CDR3aa: CASSSYNQPQHF; CDR3nt: TGTGCCAGCAGCTCTTACAATCAGCCCCAGCATTTT
d_gene: -; j_gene: TRBJ1-5; v_gene: TRBV4-1; abundance: -; CDR3aa: CASSQIAGADQPQHF; CDR3nt: TGCGCCAGCAGCCAAATTGCAGGAGCGGATCAGCCCCAGCATTTT
d_gene: TRBD1; j_gene: TRBJ1-1; v_gene: TRBV20-1; abundance: -; CDR3aa: CSVRTGNTEAFF; CDR3nt: TGCAGTGTCCGGACAGGGAACACTGAAGCTTTCTTT
d_gene: -; j_gene: TRBJ1-1; v_gene: TRBV20-1; abundance: -; CDR3aa: CSARPAGARNTEAFF; CDR3nt: TGCAGTGCTAGACCCGCAGGGGCTCGGAACACTGAAGCTTTCTTT
d_gene: -; j_gene: TRBJ2-3; v_gene: TRBV7-8; abundance: -; CDR3aa: CASSLVLAGNTQYF; CDR3nt: TGTGCCAGCAGCTTAGTTCTAGCCGGCAATACGCAGTATTTT
d_gene: TRBD1; j_gene: TRBJ1-1; v_gene: TRBV7-2; abundance: many; CDR3aa: CASSLRQGLNTEAFF; CDR3nt: TGTGCCAGCAGCTTACGACAGGGACTGAACACTGAAGCTTTCTTT
d_gene: -; j_gene: TRBJ1-4; v_gene: TRBV12-3/TRBV12-4; abundance: -; CDR3aa: CASRPEGNEKLFF; CDR3nt: TGTGCCAGCAGGCCCGAGGGTAATGAAAAACTGTTTTTT
d_gene: TRBD1; j_gene: TRBJ1-2; v_gene: TRBV7-2; abundance: many; CDR3aa: CASRPRGDTKGGYTF; CDR3nt: TGTGCCAGCCGTCCCAGGGGGGACACGAAAGGTGGCTACACCTTC
d_gene: -; j_gene: TRBJ1-1; v_gene: TRBV5-1; abundance: -; CDR3aa: CASSLTRRTPAGAFF; CDR3nt: TGCGCCAGCAGCTTGACCCGAAGGACCCCGGCGGGAGCTTTCTTT
d_gene: TRBD2; j_gene: TRBJ2-5; v_gene: TRBV7-9; abundance: -; CDR3aa: CASSSVWTSPAVQETQYF; CDR3nt: TGTGCCAGCAGCTCGGTTTGGACTAGCCCAGCAGTACAAGAGACCCAGTACTTC
d_gene: -; j_gene: TRBJ1-1; v_gene: TRBV12-3/TRBV12-4; abundance: -; CDR3aa: CASSSPLNRHWAFF; CDR3nt: TGTGCCAGCAGTTCACCGCTGAACCGCCACTGGGCTTTCTTT
d_gene: -; j_gene: TRBJ2-7; v_gene: TRBV7-2; abundance: few; CDR3aa: CASSREAGQSYEQYF; CDR3nt: TGTGCCAGCAGCAGAGAGGCCGGACAGTCCTACGAGCAGTACTTC
d_gene: TRBD1; j_gene: TRBJ2-3; v_gene: TRBV6-6; abundance: few; CDR3aa: CASRPRRGLSTDTQYF; CDR3nt: TGTGCCAGCAGACCCCGTAGGGGGCTTAGCACAGATACGCAGTATTTT
d_gene: TRBD2; j_gene: TRBJ2-4; v_gene: TRBV4-2; abundance: -; CDR3aa: CASSQVWAGGLAKNIQYF; CDR3nt: TGTGCCAGCAGCCAAGTCTGGGCGGGGGGCCTAGCCAAAAACATTCAGTACTTC
d_gene: -; j_gene: TRBJ2-7; v_gene: TRBV12-3/TRBV12-4; abundance: -; CDR3aa: CASSPGIGSYEQYF; CDR3nt: TGTGCCAGCAGTCCGGGTATAGGGTCCTACGAGCAGTACTTC
d_gene: -; j_gene: TRBJ1-3; v_gene: TRBV18; abundance: -; CDR3aa: CASSPRSGRDTIYF; CDR3nt: TGTGCCAGCTCACCACGCTCAGGGCGGGACACCATATATTTT
d_gene: -; j_gene: TRBJ2-1; v_gene: TRBV27; abundance: -; CDR3aa: CASSLGREKQFF; CDR3nt: TGTGCCAGCAGTTTGGGGAGAGAGAAGCAGTTCTTC
d_gene: TRBD1; j_gene: TRBJ1-2; v_gene: TRBV7-2; abundance: -; CDR3aa: CASSVTDRVSGYTF; CDR3nt: TGTGCCAGCAGCGTAACTGACAGGGTCAGTGGCTACACCTTC
d_gene: -; j_gene: TRBJ2-2; v_gene: TRBV14; abundance: few; CDR3aa: CASSQDHAGMSANTGELFF; CDR3nt: TGTGCCAGCAGCCAAGATCATGCAGGGATGTCGGCGAACACCGGGGAGCTGTTTTTT
d_gene: TRBD1; j_gene: TRBJ2-3; v_gene: TRBV29-1; abundance: -; CDR3aa: CSVDGGQGATDTQYF; CDR3nt: TGCAGCGTTGATGGAGGACAGGGGGCAACAGATACGCAGTATTTT
d_gene: -; j_gene: TRBJ2-1; v_gene: TRBV6-4; abundance: -; CDR3aa: CASSPIPGSPGRKQFF; CDR3nt: TGTGCCAGCAGTCCTATTCCGGGGAGCCCTGGCAGGAAGCAGTTCTTC
d_gene: -; j_gene: TRBJ2-5; v_gene: TRBV7-9; abundance: many; CDR3aa: CASSLRETAETQYF; CDR3nt: TGTGCCAGCAGCCTTCGGGAGACTGCAGAGACCCAGTACTTC
d_gene: TRBD1; j_gene: TRBJ2-1; v_gene: TRBV2; abundance: -; CDR3aa: CATSTGKLYNEQFF; CDR3nt: TGTGCCACCTCGACAGGGAAACTCTACAATGAGCAGTTCTTC
d_gene: -; j_gene: TRBJ2-7; v_gene: TRBV9; abundance: -; CDR3aa: CASSVAVTSYEQYF; CDR3nt: TGTGCCAGCAGCGTAGCTGTGACCAGCTACGAGCAGTACTTC
d_gene: TRBD2; j_gene: TRBJ2-1; v_gene: TRBV2; abundance: -; CDR3aa: CAIIAGATSSYNEQFF; CDR3nt: TGTGCCATAATAGCGGGGGCAACAAGCTCCTACAATGAGCAGTTCTTC
d_gene: TRBD2; j_gene: TRBJ2-3; v_gene: TRBV10-3; abundance: -; CDR3aa: CAISEGPGGGAADTQYF; CDR3nt: TGTGCCATCAGTGAGGGGCCCGGCGGGGGGGCCGCAGATACGCAGTATTTT
d_gene: TRBD1; j_gene: TRBJ1-1; v_gene: TRBV12-3/TRBV12-4; abundance: few; CDR3aa: CASSFGQEETEAFF; CDR3nt: TGTGCCAGCAGTTTTGGACAGGAGGAGACTGAAGCTTTCTTT
d_gene: -; j_gene: TRBJ1-2; v_gene: TRBV12-3/TRBV12-4; abundance: -; CDR3aa: CASTVTGSDGYTF; CDR3nt: TGTGCCAGCACCGTAACAGGGTCGGATGGCTACACCTTC
d_gene: TRBD2; j_gene: TRBJ2-1; v_gene: TRBV12-3/TRBV12-4; abundance: few; CDR3aa: CASRGTGGPSHEQFF; CDR3nt: TGTGCCAGCAGGGGAACGGGGGGGCCATCGCATGAGCAGTTCTTC
d_gene: TRBD2; j_gene: TRBJ2-7; v_gene: TRBV18; abundance: once; CDR3aa: CASSPSTSGYEQYF; CDR3nt: TGTGCCAGCTCACCTTCTACTAGCGGGTACGAGCAGTACTTC
d_gene: TRBD1; j_gene: TRBJ2-2; v_gene: TRBV4-2; abundance: many; CDR3aa: CASSQNQGASGELFF; CDR3nt: TGTGCCAGCAGCCAAAATCAGGGGGCGTCCGGGGAGCTGTTTTTT
d_gene: -; j_gene: TRBJ2-7; v_gene: TRBV7-8; abundance: few; CDR3aa: CASSLPGHNYEQYF; CDR3nt: TGTGCCAGCAGCTTACCAGGCCACAACTACGAGCAGTACTTC
d_gene: TRBD1; j_gene: TRBJ1-1; v_gene: TRBV19; abundance: -; CDR3aa: CASSADRGRGTEAFF; CDR3nt: TGTGCCAGTAGTGCCGACAGGGGGCGCGGCACTGAAGCTTTCTTT
d_gene: -; j_gene: TRBJ1-2; v_gene: TRBV7-9; abundance: -; CDR3aa: CASSLVSGSDYTF; CDR3nt: TGTGCCAGCAGCTTGGTTTCAGGGAGTGACTACACCTTC
d_gene: -; j_gene: TRBJ2-7; v_gene: TRBV7-6; abundance: -; CDR3aa: CASSPGTSRIIYEQYF; CDR3nt: TGTGCCAGCAGCCCTGGGACCTCAAGGATAATCTACGAGCAGTACTTC
d_gene: TRBD1; j_gene: TRBJ1-2; v_gene: TRBV28; abundance: -; CDR3aa: CASRTPGQLIDYGYTF; CDR3nt: TGTGCCAGCAGGACGCCGGGACAGCTCATAGACTATGGCTACACCTTC
d_gene: TRBD1; j_gene: TRBJ2-7; v_gene: TRBV7-2; abundance: few; CDR3aa: CASSSTGIGVGNYEQYF; CDR3nt: TGTGCCAGCAGCTCGACAGGGATCGGGGTCGGAAACTACGAGCAGTACTTC
d_gene: -; j_gene: TRBJ2-1; v_gene: TRBV12-5; abundance: -; CDR3aa: CASGPTPRDPFF; CDR3nt: TGTGCTAGTGGCCCGACGCCCAGAGATCCGTTCTTC